Below are 29 T cell receptor beta chains sequenced from a single sample in a study of cytomegalovirus exposure and HLA in healthy donors. Profiled with immunoSEQ multiplex PCR; TCRdb holds only in-frame clones, not every one. The table records more than 150,000 clones, 88% of them present only once. The sample comprised PBMCs. The receptors originated from a man between 18 and 29 years old in good health and CMV-seronegative.

The chain employs TRBV5-4 and TRBJ2-1; D is possibly TRBD2 (7 bases). V lost 3 bases and J 9 bases, leaving 10 bases between the germline ends. CDR3 size: 12 residues. Germline CDR1 SGHNT, CDR2 YYREEE (reference sequence). CDR3 loop: CASSSGGIEQFF. CDR3 sequence (DNA): TGTGCCAGCAGCTCGGGGGGCATTGAGCAGTTCTTC.

The chain employs TRBV5-1 and TRBJ2-7; D gene ambiguous. The germline V gene encodes CDR1 SGHRS and CDR2 YFSETQ. This CDR3 is 14 amino acids long. Trimming pared 5 bases from V and 5 bases from J, leaving 17 bases between. The CDR3 sequence: CASSETGREHEQYF. CDR3 coding DNA: TGCGCCAGCAGTGAGACTGGCCGTGAACACGAGCAGTACTTC.

Remarks on this clone: At one of its ends the junction is not consistent with the germline gene, which may arise from a read error. This chain joins TRBV7-7 and TRBJ2-1; 10 bases fit TRBD1. This CDR3 region has 16 residues. The germline V gene has CDR1 SSHAT and CDR2 FNYEAQ (reference sequence). The chain's CDR3 is CASSSGPGQGMREQFF. CDR3 in DNA: TGTGCTAGCAGCTCTGGACCGGGACAGGGGATGCGGGAGCAGTTCTTC.

This sequence joins TRBV29-1 and TRBJ2-2, with D tentatively TRBD2 (6 bases). CDR1 is SQVTM and CDR2 is ANQGSEA in the germline V gene. This CDR3 has 13 residues. V dropped 7 bases and J dropped 4 bases, with 13 bases sitting between them. DNA for the CDR3: TGCAGCGGCCGACTAGGAACCACCGGGGAGCTGTTTTTT. Amino acid sequence: CSGRLGTTGELFF.

This rearrangement joins TRBV4-1 to TRBJ2-3, with D unresolved. From germline, CDR1 is MGHRA and CDR2 YSYEKL. The V end lost 5 bases, the J end lost 0 bases, and 9 bases lay between the germline ends. This CDR3 contains 14 residues. The CDR3 nucleotides read TGCGCCAGCAGCATTGGCGGTAGCACAGATACGCAGTATTTT. Encoded protein: CASSIGGSTDTQYF.

V and J are TRBV19 and TRBJ1-2; maybe TRBD1 (5 bases). The CDR3 has 17 amino acids. With 6 bases removed from V and 3 bases from J, the gap between germline ends came to 23 bases. Germline assignment: CDR1 LNHDA and CDR2 SQIVND (reference sequence). The CDR3 spells CASSKSSPRGMDYGYTF. The CDR3, as DNA: TGTGCCAGTAGCAAAAGTTCTCCCCGGGGGATGGACTATGGCTACACCTTC.

The chain joins TRBV18 to TRBJ1-1; no clear D gene. This CDR3 is built from 15 residues. V gave up 1 base and J gave up 4 bases, with 13 bases separating them. CDR1 is KGHSH and CDR2 is LQKENI in the germline V gene. The CDR3 sequence: CASSPRSTLLTEAFF. CDR3 sequence (DNA): TGTGCCAGCTCACCACGGTCGACACTTCTCACTGAAGCTTTCTTT. Variable domain in full (rest from reference TRBV18 and TRBJ1-1): NAGVMQNPRHLVRRRGQEARLRCSPMKGHSHVYWYRQLPEEGLKFMVYLQKENIIDESGMPKERFSAEFPKEGPSILRIQQVVRGDSAAYFCASSPRSTLLTEAFFGQGTRLTVV.

Only one count was recorded for this clone. V gene TRBV12-5 combines with J gene TRBJ1-5, with 7 bases lining up with TRBD1. The CDR3 is made up of 14 amino acids. Germline CDR1 and CDR2: LGHNT and FRNRAP. The trim removed 3 bases at V and 3 bases at J, leaving 2 bases unmatched. CDR3 DNA sequence: TGTGCTAGTGGTTTAGGGGGCAACAATCAGCCCCAGCATTTT. This codes for CASGLGGNNQPQHF.

V is TRBV9 and J is TRBJ2-1; 9 nucleotides agree with TRBD2. Germline values: CDR1 SGDLS, CDR2 YYNGEE. Germline trimming cut 4 bases from V and 4 bases from J; bases unmatched to any gene: 9. The CDR3 is 16 residues long. CDR3 in amino acids: CASSPRLAGSYNEQFF. The CDR3 coding sequence is TGTGCCAGCAGCCCCCGTCTAGCGGGATCATACAATGAGCAGTTCTTC.

The V gene is TRBV7-2, the J gene TRBJ2-7, with a tentative D call TRBD2 (6 bases). The CDR3 has 14 residues. Germline V gene data show CDR1 as SGHTA and CDR2 as FQGNSA. Between the trimmed V and J ends, which lost 3 bases and 0 bases, there was a span of 9 bases. The DNA for the CDR3 is TGTGCCAGCAGCTTGACGGACTACTCCTACGAGCAGTACTTC. It encodes CASSLTDYSYEQYF.

This sequence joins TRBV7-2 and TRBJ1-1, with D maybe TRBD1 (6 bases). The CDR3 has 16 residues. Germline V gives CDR1 SGHTA, CDR2 FQGNSA. V gave up 5 bases and J gave up 0 bases, with 16 bases separating them. The CDR3 nucleotides are TGTGCCAGCAGCCTTGGACAGATTCTTATGAACACTGAAGCTTTCTTT. This translates into CASSLGQILMNTEAFF. Filled out from reference TRBV7-2 and TRBJ1-1, the complete variable domain reads GAGVSQSPSNKVTEKGKDVELRCDPISGHTALYWYRQSLGQGLEFLIYFQGNSAPDKSGLPSDRFSAERTGGSVSTLTIQRTQQEDSAVYLCASSLGQILMNTEAFFGQGTRLTVV.

V gene TRBV28 combines with J gene TRBJ1-3, with TRBD1 matching over 10 bases. Germline V gene sequence: CDR1 MDHEN, CDR2 SYDVKM. Trimming cost V 5 bases and J 2 bases; bases outside gene matches: 6. This CDR3 is built from 16 residues. The DNA of the CDR3 is TGTGCCAGCAGTCTCCGGACAGGGGGACCTGGAAACACCATATATTTT. Encoded protein: CASSLRTGGPGNTIYF.

The chain combines TRBV15 with TRBJ1-4, with D uncertain. This CDR3 comprises 15 residues. The germline gives CDR1 LNHNV, CDR2 YYDKDF (reference sequence). Trimming removed 5 bases at V and 4 bases at J, with 14 bases between. CDR3 protein: CATSPPLEFNEKLFF. As DNA, the CDR3 is TGTGCCACCAGCCCACCACTAGAGTTTAATGAAAAACTGTTTTTT.

This rearrangement joins TRBV27 to TRBJ2-2, with D possibly being TRBD2 (6 bases). CDR1 MNHEY and CDR2 SMNVEV come from the germline V gene (reference sequence). The CDR3 contains 14 residues. Trimming took off 3 bases at V and 4 bases at J, with 9 bases between the two ends. The CDR3 is CASSFKGGTGELFF. CDR3 DNA sequence: TGTGCCAGCAGTTTTAAGGGAGGCACCGGGGAGCTGTTTTTT.

The chain couples TRBV7-9 to TRBJ2-5; D may be TRBD2 (5 bases). Germline CDR1 SEHNR, CDR2 FQNEAQ (reference sequence). Trimming left V 1 base short and J 1 base short, with 13 bases between. The CDR3 consists of 16 residues. The DNA of the CDR3 is TGTGCCAGCAGCTTAGTGCTGGCAGGACTCCAAGAGACCCAGTACTTC. This encodes CASSLVLAGLQETQYF.

This rearrangement joins TRBV10-3 to TRBJ1-5, with 8 bases that match TRBD1. The J segment lost 4 bases and the V segment lost 10 bases, leaving 6 bases of the junction unmatched. Germline V lookup: CDR1 ENHRY, CDR2 SYGVKD. The CDR3 is made up of 13 amino acids. In nucleotides, the CDR3 is TGTGCCACCCGGGGACAGGATAATCAGCCCCAGCATTTT. The encoded protein is CATRGQDNQPQHF.

The table lists this clone with a count of one. The chain uses TRBV11-2 and TRBJ1-4, with TRBD1 matching over 7 bases. CDR3 length equals 15 residues. CDR1 SGHAT and CDR2 FQNNGV come from the germline V gene. V shed 4 bases, J shed 3 bases, and the junction held 5 bases outside the gene matches. CDR3 DNA: TGTGCCAGCAGCTATTTCGGACAGGCTAATGAAAAACTGTTTTTT. It is translated as CASSYFGQANEKLFF.

The CDR3: CASSSGTSGHSYNEQFF. The CDR3 nucleotides read TGTGCCAGCAGCTCCGGGACTAGCGGCCACTCCTACAATGAGCAGTTCTTC. This chain connects TRBV7-6 to TRBJ2-1; 11 bases agree with TRBD2. With V trimmed by 4 bases and J by 0 bases, 5 bases remained unmatched. Germline CDR1 SGHVS, CDR2 FNYEAQ. CDR3 length equals 17 residues.

The chain couples TRBV19 to TRBJ1-2; the D gene is possibly TRBD1 (6 bases). This CDR3 comprises 14 residues. Germline CDR1 is LNHDA and CDR2 is SQIVND (reference sequence). V was shortened by 6 bases and J by 6 bases, with 17 bases between the two germline ends. The CDR3 DNA follows: TGTGCCAGTAGGGATGGCAGGGGCAACGATGGCTACACCTTC. As protein: CASRDGRGNDGYTF.

The chain employs TRBV9 and TRBJ2-3; D is uncertain. Germline CDR1 and CDR2: SGDLS and YYNGEE. V lost 3 bases and J 11 bases, leaving 13 bases between the germline ends. The CDR3 covers 12 residues. CDR3 loop: CASSASTYWQYF. For the CDR3, the DNA is TGTGCCAGCAGCGCTTCCACGTACTGGCAGTATTTT.

This clone was found once. This rearrangement joins TRBV11-2 to TRBJ2-3; D is undetermined. The germline V and J ends were trimmed by 4 bases and 10 bases, with 12 bases remaining between them. Germline values: CDR1 SGHAT, CDR2 FQNNGV. The CDR3 totals 12 residues. The CDR3 DNA reads TGTGCCAGCAGCTCTTATACCGGAGCGCAGTATTTT. Its protein is CASSSYTGAQYF.

V usage is TRBV5-1 and J usage is TRBJ2-2; D gene ambiguous. The CDR3 spans 15 residues. Germline CDR1 and CDR2: SGHRS and YFSETQ. V lost 0 bases to trimming and J lost 6 bases, with 12 bases between them. Here the CDR3 DNA reads TGCGCCAGCAGCTTGGCGGCTGGGCGCTCCGGGGAGCTGTTTTTT. This sequence encodes CASSLAAGRSGELFF.

The rearrangement joins TRBV28 to TRBJ1-2; D perhaps matches TRBD1 (5 bases). V lost 1 base and J 3 bases, leaving 12 bases between the germline ends. CDR3 length: 15 residues. The germline CDR1 and CDR2 sequences are MDHEN and SYDVKM. CDR3 region: CASSLLGGLYYGYTF. CDR3 sequence (DNA): TGTGCCAGCAGTTTATTGGGGGGTCTGTACTATGGCTACACCTTC.

The chain combines TRBV7-6 with TRBJ2-1; 9 bases are a match to TRBD2. Germline CDR1 is SGHVS and CDR2 is FNYEAQ. The CDR3 is 14 amino acids. V trimming: 3 bases; J trimming: 6 bases; junction bases outside the gene matches: 3. The CDR3 sequence: CASSLGLAGNEQFF. CDR3 in DNA: TGTGCCAGCAGCTTGGGACTAGCCGGCAATGAGCAGTTCTTC.

For the CDR3, the DNA is TGCGCCAGCAGCCTCCAGGGGTCGAATCAGCCCCAGCATTTT. Residues: CASSLQGSNQPQHF. The V call is TRBV4-1, the J call TRBJ1-5; possible D gene TRBD1, 6 bases. V lost 4 bases to trimming and J lost 4 bases, with 11 bases between them. This CDR3 has 14 amino acids. Germline V lookup: CDR1 MGHRA, CDR2 YSYEKL.

The V call is TRBV27, the J call TRBJ2-7; 8 bases are a match to TRBD1. The CDR3 has 17 residues. Germline V lookup: CDR1 MNHEY, CDR2 SMNVEV (reference sequence). The J segment lost 1 base and the V segment lost 5 bases, leaving 13 bases of the junction unmatched. Here the CDR3 reads CASSPHPDRVSSYEQYV. The CDR3 DNA reads TGTGCCAGCAGTCCCCACCCGGACAGGGTTTCGTCCTACGAGCAGTACGTC.

The V gene is TRBV30, the J gene TRBJ1-6, with no clear D. Germline CDR1 GTSNPN, CDR2 SVGIG (reference sequence). V gave up 8 bases and J gave up 0 bases, with 14 bases separating them. The CDR3 spans 15 residues. The CDR3 region has the DNA TGTGCCGGCCAGGACGGGAGCTCCTATAATTCACCCCTCCACTTT. Protein: CAGQDGSSYNSPLHF.

CDR3 bases: TGTGCCAGCAGTCCAAGGACAGGGACATTCTTCTACGAGCAGTACGTC. Its protein product is CASSPRTGTFFYEQYV. The chain employs TRBV27 and TRBJ2-7; 8 nucleotides match TRBD1. The J segment lost 3 bases and the V segment lost 5 bases, leaving 12 bases of the junction unmatched. This CDR3 is built from 16 residues. The germline V gene encodes CDR1 MNHEY and CDR2 SMNVEV (reference sequence).

The genes are TRBV5-1 and TRBJ2-7, with TRBD2 matching 8 bases. Germline-derived CDR1 and CDR2 are SGHRS and YFSETQ. The length of the CDR3 is 15 residues. J was trimmed by 7 bases and V by 0 bases; bases with no gene match: 9. CDR3 sequence: CASSLAPGGSFEQYF. As DNA, the CDR3 is TGCGCCAGCAGCTTGGCCCCGGGAGGGTCGTTTGAGCAGTACTTC.